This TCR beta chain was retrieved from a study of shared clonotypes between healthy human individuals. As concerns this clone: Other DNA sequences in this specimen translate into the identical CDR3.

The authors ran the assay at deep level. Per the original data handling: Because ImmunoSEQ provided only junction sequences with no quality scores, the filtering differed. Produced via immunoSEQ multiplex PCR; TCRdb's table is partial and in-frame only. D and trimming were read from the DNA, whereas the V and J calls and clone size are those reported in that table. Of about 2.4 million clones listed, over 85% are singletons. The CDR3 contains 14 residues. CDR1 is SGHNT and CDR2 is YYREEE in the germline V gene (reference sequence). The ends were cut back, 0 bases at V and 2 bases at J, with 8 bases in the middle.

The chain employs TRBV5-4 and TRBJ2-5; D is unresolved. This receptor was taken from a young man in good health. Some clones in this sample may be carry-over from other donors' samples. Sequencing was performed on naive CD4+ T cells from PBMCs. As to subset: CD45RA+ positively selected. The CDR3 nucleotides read TGTGCCAGCAGCTTGGCCGGGCCACAAGAGACCCAGTACTTC. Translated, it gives CASSLAGPQETQYF. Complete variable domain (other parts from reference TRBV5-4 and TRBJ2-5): ETGVTQSPTHLIKTRGQQVTLRCSSQSGHNTVSWYQQALGQGPQFIFQYYREEENGRGNFPPRFSGLQFPNYSSELNVNALELDDSALYLCASSLAGPQETQYFGPGTRLLVL.